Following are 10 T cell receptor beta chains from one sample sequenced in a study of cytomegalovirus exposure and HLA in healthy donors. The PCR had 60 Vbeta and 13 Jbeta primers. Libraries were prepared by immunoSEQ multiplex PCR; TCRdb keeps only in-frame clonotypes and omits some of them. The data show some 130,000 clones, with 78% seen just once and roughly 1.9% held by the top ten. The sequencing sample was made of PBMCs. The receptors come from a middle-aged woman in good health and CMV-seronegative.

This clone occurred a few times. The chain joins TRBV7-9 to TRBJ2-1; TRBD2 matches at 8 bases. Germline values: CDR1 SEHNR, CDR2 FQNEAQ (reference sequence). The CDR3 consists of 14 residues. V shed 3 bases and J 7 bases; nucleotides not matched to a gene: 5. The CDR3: CASSFGGAGNEQFF. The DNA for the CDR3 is TGTGCCAGCAGCTTCGGGGGGGCCGGGAATGAGCAGTTCTTC. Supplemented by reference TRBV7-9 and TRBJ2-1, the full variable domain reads DTGVSQNPRHKITKRGQNVTFRCDPISEHNRLYWYRQTLGQGPEFLTYFQNEAQLEKSRLLSDRFSAERPKGSFSTLEIQRTEQGDSAMYLCASSFGGAGNEQFFGPGTRLTVL.

CDR3 in DNA: TGTGCCTGGGACACGGGATCCCAGCCCCAGCATTTT. Its protein is CAWDTGSQPQHF. V usage is TRBV30 and J usage is TRBJ1-5; D call uncertain. V dropped 5 bases and J dropped 7 bases, with 12 bases sitting between them. CDR1 is GTSNPN, CDR2 SVGIG, per germline (reference sequence). There are 12 residues in the CDR3.

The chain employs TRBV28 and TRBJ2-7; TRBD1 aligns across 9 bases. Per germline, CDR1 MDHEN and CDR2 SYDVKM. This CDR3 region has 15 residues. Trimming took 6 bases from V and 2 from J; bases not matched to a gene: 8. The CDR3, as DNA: TGTGCCAGCAGCACTTCAGGACAGGGGACCTACGAGCAGTACTTC. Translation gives CASSTSGQGTYEQYF. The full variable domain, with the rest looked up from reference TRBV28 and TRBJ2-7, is DVKVTQSSRYLVKRTGEKVFLECVQDMDHENMFWYRQDPGLGLRLIYFSYDVKMKEKGDIPEGYSVSREKKERFSLILESASTNQTSMYLCASSTSGQGTYEQYFGPGTRLTVT.

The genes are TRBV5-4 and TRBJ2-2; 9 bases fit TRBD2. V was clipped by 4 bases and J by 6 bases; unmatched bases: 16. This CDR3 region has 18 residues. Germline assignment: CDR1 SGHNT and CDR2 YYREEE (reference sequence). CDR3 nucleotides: TGTGCCAGCAGCCGCGGCGGGGGGGGGATCCTAAACCCCGGGGAGCTGTTTTTT. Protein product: CASSRGGGGILNPGELFF. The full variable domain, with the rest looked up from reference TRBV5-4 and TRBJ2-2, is ETGVTQSPTHLIKTRGQQVTLRCSSQSGHNTVSWYQQALGQGPQFIFQYYREEENGRGNFPPRFSGLQFPNYSSELNVNALELDDSALYLCASSRGGGGILNPGELFFGEGSRLTVL.

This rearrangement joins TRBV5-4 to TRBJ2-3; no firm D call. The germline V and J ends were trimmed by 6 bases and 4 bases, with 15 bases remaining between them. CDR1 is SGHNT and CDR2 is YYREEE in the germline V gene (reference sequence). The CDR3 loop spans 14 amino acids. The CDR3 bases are TGTGCCAGCAAGCCTGAAGCCGCTTCAGATACGCAGTATTTT. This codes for CASKPEAASDTQYF.

For the CDR3, the DNA is TGTGCCAGCAGTTTAAGGCAGGGTGGTCAGCCCCAGCATTTT. Translated, it gives CASSLRQGGQPQHF. The chain recombines TRBV28 with TRBJ1-5; perhaps TRBD1 as D (5 bases). This CDR3 is 14 amino acids long. Trimming took off 2 bases at V and 6 bases at J, with 11 bases between the two ends. Germline CDR1 reads MDHEN; CDR2 reads SYDVKM. Full variable domain (outside the CDR3, taken from reference TRBV28 and TRBJ1-5): DVKVTQSSRYLVKRTGEKVFLECVQDMDHENMFWYRQDPGLGLRLIYFSYDVKMKEKGDIPEGYSVSREKKERFSLILESASTNQTSMYLCASSLRQGGQPQHFGDGTRLSIL.

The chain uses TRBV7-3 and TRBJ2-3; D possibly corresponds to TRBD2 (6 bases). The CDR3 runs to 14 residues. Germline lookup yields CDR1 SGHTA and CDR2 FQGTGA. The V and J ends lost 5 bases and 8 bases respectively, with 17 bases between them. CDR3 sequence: CASSRLEGAGTQYF. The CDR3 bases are TGTGCCAGCAGCCGACTAGAAGGGGCCGGTACGCAGTATTTT.

CDR3 residues: CASSDSEDTGELFF. For the CDR3, the DNA is TGTGCCAGCAGTGACTCGGAGGACACCGGGGAGCTGTTTTTT. V usage is TRBV6-4 and J usage is TRBJ2-2; TRBD2 is a possible D gene (5 bases). Trimming removed 0 bases at V and 3 bases at J, with 5 bases between. Germline V gives CDR1 MRHNA, CDR2 SNTAGT. The CDR3 runs to 14 residues.

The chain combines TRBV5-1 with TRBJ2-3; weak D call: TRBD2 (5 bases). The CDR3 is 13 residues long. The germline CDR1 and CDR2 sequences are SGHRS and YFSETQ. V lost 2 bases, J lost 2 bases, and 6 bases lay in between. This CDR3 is CASSLDYTDTQYF. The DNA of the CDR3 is TGCGCCAGCAGCTTAGACTACACAGATACGCAGTATTTT.

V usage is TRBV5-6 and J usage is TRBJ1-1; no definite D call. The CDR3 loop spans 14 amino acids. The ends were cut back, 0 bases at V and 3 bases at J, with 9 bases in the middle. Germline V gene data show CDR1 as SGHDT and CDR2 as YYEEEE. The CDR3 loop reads CASSLAGRYTEAFF. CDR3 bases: TGTGCCAGCAGCTTGGCTGGCAGGTACACTGAAGCTTTCTTT.